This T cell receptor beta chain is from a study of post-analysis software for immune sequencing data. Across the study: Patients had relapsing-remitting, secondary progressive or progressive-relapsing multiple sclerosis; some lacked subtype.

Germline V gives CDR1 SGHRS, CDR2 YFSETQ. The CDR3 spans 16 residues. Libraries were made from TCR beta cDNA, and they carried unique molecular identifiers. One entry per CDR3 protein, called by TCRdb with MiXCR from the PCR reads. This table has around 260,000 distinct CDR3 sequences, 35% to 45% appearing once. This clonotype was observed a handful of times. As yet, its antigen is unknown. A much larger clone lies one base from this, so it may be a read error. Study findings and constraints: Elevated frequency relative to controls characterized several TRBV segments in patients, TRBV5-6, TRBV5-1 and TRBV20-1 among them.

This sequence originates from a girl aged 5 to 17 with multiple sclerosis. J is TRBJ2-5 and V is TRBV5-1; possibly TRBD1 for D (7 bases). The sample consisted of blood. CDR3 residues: CAGSSRGTVNQETQYF. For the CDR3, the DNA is TGCGCCGGCAGCTCCCGGGGGACAGTCAACCAAGAGACCCAGTACTTC.